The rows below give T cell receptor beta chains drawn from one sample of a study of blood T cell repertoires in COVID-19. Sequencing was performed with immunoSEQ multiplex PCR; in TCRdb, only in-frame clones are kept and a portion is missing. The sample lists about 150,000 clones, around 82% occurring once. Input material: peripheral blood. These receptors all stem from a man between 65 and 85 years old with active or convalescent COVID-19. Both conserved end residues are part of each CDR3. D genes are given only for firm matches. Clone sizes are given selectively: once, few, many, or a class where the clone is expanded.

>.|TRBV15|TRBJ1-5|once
TGTGCCACCAGCAGAGACAGGGACAATCAGCCCCAGCATTTT
CATSRDRDNQPQHF
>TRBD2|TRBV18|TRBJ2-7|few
TGTGCCAGCTCACCGGGGGCTAGCGGGGGCCTAGAGGAGCAGTACTTC
CASSPGASGGLEEQYF
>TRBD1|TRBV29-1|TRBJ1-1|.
TGCAGCGTTGTCAGGGCAGGGGGGACTGAAGCTTTCTTT
CSVVRAGGTEAFF
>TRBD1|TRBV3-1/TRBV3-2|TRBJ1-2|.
TGTGCCAGCAGCCACCGGGACAGGATAAACTATGGCTACACCTTC
CASSHRDRINYGYTF
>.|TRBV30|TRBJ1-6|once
TGTGCCTGGAGTGAATCCTGGAGTTCACCCCTCCACTTT
CAWSESWSSPLHF
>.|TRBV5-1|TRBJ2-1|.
TGCGCCAGCAGCTTGGGGTACGGGGTAATAAATGAGCAGTTCTTC
CASSLGYGVINEQFF
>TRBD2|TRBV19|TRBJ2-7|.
TGTGCCAGTAGTCCGCGACTAGCGGGAGGCTACGAGCAGTACTTC
CASSPRLAGGYEQYF
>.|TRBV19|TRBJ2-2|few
TGTGCCAGTAGTATAAAGCGTTCCACCGGGGAGCTGTTTTTT
CASSIKRSTGELFF
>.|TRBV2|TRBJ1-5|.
TGTGCCAGCATGGCAGGGGCCTATAGCAATCAGCCCCAGCATTTT
CASMAGAYSNQPQHF
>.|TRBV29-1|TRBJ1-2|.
TGCAGCGTTGACCGAGTTCGTGAGGGTCATGGCTACACCTTC
CSVDRVREGHGYTF
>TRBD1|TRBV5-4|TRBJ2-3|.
TGTGCCAGCAGCGGGCAGGGGGATGGTACAGATACGCAGTATTTT
CASSGQGDGTDTQYF
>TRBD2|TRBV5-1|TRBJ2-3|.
TGCGCCAGCAGCTTTACTAGCGGGGGGCCAGATACGCAGTATTTT
CASSFTSGGPDTQYF
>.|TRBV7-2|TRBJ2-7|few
TGTGCCAGCAGCGTCGGGACTTCCTCCTACGAGCAGTACTTC
CASSVGTSSYEQYF
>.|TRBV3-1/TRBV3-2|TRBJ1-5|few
TGTGCCAGCAGCCAGGGCCCCTCGGCCCAGCATTTT
CASSQGPSAQHF
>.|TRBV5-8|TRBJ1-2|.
TGTGCCAGCAGCCTTACAGGAGGGCCCTATGGCTACACCTTC
CASSLTGGPYGYTF
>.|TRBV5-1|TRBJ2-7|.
TGCGCCAGCAGCTTTGAAAACAGCTACGAGCAGTACTTC
CASSFENSYEQYF
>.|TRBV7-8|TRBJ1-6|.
TGTGCCAGCAGCTTGAGGTTCGAGCGGTCACCCCTCCACTTT
CASSLRFERSPLHF
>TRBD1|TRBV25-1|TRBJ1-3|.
TGTGCCAGCAGTGAATCAAGGACAGGGCCGGGAAACACCATATATTTT
CASSESRTGPGNTIYF
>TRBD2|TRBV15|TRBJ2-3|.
TGTGCCACCAGCGGGTACAGGACTAGCAGTAGCACAGATACGCAGTATTTT
CATSGYRTSSSTDTQYF
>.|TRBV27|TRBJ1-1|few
TGTGCCAGCAGTAGCTTAGTCGGAGTTGGGACTGAAGCTTTCTTT
CASSSLVGVGTEAFF
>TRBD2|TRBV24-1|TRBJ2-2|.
TGTGCCACCAGTGATTCTCGACTAGCGGGAGCCGGGGAGCTGTTTTTT
CATSDSRLAGAGELFF
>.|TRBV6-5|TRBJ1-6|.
TGTGCCACCCACGCCAACCATCTCGGTTCACCCCTCCACTTT
CATHANHLGSPLHF
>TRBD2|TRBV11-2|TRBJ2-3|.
TGTGCCAGCAGGCGAGGACTAGCGGGAGTTCTAAGGTGGACAGATACGCAGTATTTT
CASRRGLAGVLRWTDTQYF
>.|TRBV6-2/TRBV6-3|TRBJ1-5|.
TGTGCCAGCAGTCTCCAACACGTGAGCAATCAGCCCCAGCATTTT
CASSLQHVSNQPQHF
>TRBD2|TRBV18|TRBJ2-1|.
TGTGCCAGCTCACCCAGGACTAGCAATGAGCAGTTCTTC
CASSPRTSNEQFF
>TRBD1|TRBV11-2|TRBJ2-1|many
TGTGCCAGCAGGCCGAACAGGGGTCGGGCACACAATGAGCAGTTCTTC
CASRPNRGRAHNEQFF
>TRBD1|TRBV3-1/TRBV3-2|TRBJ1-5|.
TGTGCCAGCAGCCGCGGGGGACAGGGGGCGAGTCAGCCCCAGCATTTT
CASSRGGQGASQPQHF
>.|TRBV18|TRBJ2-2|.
TGTGCCAGCTCACCGATCCCGGGGGACACCGGGGAGCTGTTTTTT
CASSPIPGDTGELFF
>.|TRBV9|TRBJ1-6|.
TGTGCCAGCAGCGTGGCAGGGAATTCACCCCTCCACTTT
CASSVAGNSPLHF
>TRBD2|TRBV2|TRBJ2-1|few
TGTGCCAGCAGCGCCGGACTAGCGGGAGGGAATGAGCAGTTCTTC
CASSAGLAGGNEQFF
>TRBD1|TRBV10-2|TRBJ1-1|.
TGCGCCACCCGACAGGGGGCGAAGGAAGCTTTCTTT
CATRQGAKEAFF
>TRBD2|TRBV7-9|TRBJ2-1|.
TGTGCCAGCAGTCAGGGAGCGGGAGAATCCAATGAGCAGTTCTTC
CASSQGAGESNEQFF
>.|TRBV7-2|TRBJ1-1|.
TGTGCCAGCAGCTTTCAGGGTCACACTGAAGCTTTCTTT
CASSFQGHTEAFF
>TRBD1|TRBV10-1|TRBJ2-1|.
TGCGCCAGCAGTGAGTCGGGACAGGGGATTGGCAATGAGCAGTTCTTC
CASSESGQGIGNEQFF
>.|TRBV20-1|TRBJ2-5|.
TGCAGTGCCCTAAGGGGAGAGACCCAGTACTTC
CSALRGETQYF
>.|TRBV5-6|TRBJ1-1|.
TGTGCCAGCAGCTTGCGGACAGCGATGAACACTGAAGCTTTCTTT
CASSLRTAMNTEAFF
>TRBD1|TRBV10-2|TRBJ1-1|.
TGCGCCAGCCGGACAGGGTTAACTGAAGCTTTCTTT
CASRTGLTEAFF
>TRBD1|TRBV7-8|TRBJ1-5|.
TGTGCCAGCAGCGCCCAAATTAGGACAGGACAAACCCAGCATTTT
CASSAQIRTGQTQHF
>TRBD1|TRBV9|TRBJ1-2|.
TGTGCCAGCAGCGTGACAGGGGCGAACTATGACTACACCTTC
CASSVTGANYDYTF